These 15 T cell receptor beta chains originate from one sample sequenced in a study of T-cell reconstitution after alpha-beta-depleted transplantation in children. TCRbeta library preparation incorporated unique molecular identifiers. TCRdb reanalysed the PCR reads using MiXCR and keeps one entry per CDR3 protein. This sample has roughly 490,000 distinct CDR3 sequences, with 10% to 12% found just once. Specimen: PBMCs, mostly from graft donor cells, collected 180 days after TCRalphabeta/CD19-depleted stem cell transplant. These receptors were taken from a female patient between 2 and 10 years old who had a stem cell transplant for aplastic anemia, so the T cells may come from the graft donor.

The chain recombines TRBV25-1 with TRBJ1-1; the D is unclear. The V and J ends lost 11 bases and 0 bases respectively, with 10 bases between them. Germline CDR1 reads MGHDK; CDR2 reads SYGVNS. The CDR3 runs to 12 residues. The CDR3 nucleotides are TGTGCCCCCTGGGTCCTGAACACTGAAGCTTTCTTT. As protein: CAPWVLNTEAFF.

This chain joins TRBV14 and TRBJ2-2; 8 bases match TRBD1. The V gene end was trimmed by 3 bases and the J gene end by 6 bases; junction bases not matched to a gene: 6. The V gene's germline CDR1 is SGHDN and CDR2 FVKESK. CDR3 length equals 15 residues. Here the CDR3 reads CASSQWTGWPGELFF. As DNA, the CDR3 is TGTGCCAGCAGCCAGTGGACAGGGTGGCCCGGGGAGCTGTTTTTT.

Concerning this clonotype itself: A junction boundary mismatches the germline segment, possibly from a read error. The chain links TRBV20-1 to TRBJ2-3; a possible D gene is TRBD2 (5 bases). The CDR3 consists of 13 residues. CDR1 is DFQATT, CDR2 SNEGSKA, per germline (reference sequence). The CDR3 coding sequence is TGCAGGGCCTTACCGGGGAACACAGATACGCAGTATTTC. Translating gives CRALPGNTDTQYF.

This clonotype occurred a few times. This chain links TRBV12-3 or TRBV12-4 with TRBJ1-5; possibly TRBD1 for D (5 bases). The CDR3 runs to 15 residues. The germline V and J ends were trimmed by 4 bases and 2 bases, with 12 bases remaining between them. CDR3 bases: TGTGCCAGCAGTTCGGGGGTGCGGGGCAATCAGCCCCAGCATTTT. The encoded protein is CASSSGVRGNQPQHF.

The CDR3 loop reads CASSPSGTGNEKLFF. In DNA form, the CDR3 reads TGTGCCAGCAGCCCGTCCGGGACAGGGAATGAAAAACTGTTTTTT. This chain links TRBV12-3 or TRBV12-4 with TRBJ1-4, with 9 positions matching TRBD1. CDR3 length: 15 amino acids. V lost 6 bases, J lost 5 bases, and 7 bases stayed unmatched.

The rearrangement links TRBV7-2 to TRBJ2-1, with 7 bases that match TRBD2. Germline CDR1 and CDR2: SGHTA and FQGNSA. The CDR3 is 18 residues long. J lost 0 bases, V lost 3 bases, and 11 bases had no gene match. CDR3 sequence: CASSFRTRLAGSYNEQFF. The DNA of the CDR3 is TGTGCCAGCAGCTTTCGTACTAGACTAGCAGGCTCCTACAATGAGCAGTTCTTC.

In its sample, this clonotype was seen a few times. The CDR3 spells CASSKGAGTNEKLFF. The DNA for the CDR3 is TGTGCCAGCAGCAAAGGGGCAGGAACTAATGAAAAACTGTTTTTT. The chain has TRBV21-1 and TRBJ1-4. TRBV21-1 is noted as a pseudogene. There are 15 residues in the CDR3.

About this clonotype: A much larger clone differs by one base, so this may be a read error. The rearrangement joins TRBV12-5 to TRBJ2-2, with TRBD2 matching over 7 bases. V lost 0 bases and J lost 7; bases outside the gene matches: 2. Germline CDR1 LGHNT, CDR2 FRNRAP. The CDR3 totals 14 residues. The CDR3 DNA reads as TGTGCTAGTGGTTTGGTACGCGGGGGCGGGGAGCTGTTTTTT. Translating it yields CASGLVRGGGELFF.

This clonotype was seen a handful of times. For the CDR3, the DNA is TGCGCCAGCAGCTTGGCCGGACTAGCGCTGTCTTACGAGCAGTTCTTC. The encoded protein is CASSLAGLALSYEQFF. J is TRBJ2-1 and V is TRBV5-1, with 9 bases identical to TRBD2. Germline trimming cut 0 bases from V and 10 bases from J; bases unmatched to any gene: 11. There are 16 residues in the CDR3. The germline V gene has CDR1 SGHRS and CDR2 YFSETQ.

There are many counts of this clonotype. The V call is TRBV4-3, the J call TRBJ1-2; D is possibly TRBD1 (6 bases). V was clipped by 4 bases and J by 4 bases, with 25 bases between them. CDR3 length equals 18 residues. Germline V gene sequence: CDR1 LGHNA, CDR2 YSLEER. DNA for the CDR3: TGCGCCAGCAGCCCCTTACCCATCGACAGGTCTACTTCCTATGGCTACACCTTC. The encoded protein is CASSPLPIDRSTSYGYTF.

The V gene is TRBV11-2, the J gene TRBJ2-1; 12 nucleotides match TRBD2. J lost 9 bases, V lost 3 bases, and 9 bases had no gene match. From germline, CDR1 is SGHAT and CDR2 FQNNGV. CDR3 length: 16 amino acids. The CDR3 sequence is CASSFTASGRGGEQFF. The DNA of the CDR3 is TGTGCCAGCAGCTTTACGGCTAGCGGGAGGGGCGGTGAGCAGTTCTTC.

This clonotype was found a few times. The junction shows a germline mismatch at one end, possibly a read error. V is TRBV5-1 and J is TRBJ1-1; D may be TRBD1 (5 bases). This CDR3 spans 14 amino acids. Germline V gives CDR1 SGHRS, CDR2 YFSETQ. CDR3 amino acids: CASSLEGVNTEAFF. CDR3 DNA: TGTGCCAGCAGCTTAGAAGGGGTTAACACTGAAGCTTTCTTT. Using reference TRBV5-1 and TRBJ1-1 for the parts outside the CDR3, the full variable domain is KAGVTQTPRYLIKTRGQQVTLSCSPISGHRSVSWYQQTPGQGLQFLFEYFSETQRNKGNFPGRFSGRQFSNSRSEMNVSTLELGDSALYLCASSLEGVNTEAFFGQGTRLTVV.

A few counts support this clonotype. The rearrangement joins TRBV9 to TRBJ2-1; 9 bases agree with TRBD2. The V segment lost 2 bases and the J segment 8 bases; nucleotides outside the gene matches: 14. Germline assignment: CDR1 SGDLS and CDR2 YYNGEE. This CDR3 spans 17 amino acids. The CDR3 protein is CASSVPFAREGGDEQFF. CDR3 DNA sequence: TGTGCCAGCAGCGTTCCCTTCGCGCGGGAGGGAGGCGATGAGCAGTTCTTC. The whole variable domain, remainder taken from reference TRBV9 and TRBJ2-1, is DSGVTQTPKHLITATGQRVTLRCSPRSGDLSVYWYQQSLDQGLQFLIQYYNGEERAKGNILERFSAQQFPDLHSELNLSSLELGDSALYFCASSVPFAREGGDEQFFGPGTRLTVL.

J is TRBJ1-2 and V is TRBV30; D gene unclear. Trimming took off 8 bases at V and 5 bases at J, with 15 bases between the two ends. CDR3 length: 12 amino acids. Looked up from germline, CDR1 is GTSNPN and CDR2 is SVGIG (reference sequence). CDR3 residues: CAVRGLGYGYTF. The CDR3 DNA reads TGTGCCGTCCGGGGATTAGGGTATGGCTACACCTTC.

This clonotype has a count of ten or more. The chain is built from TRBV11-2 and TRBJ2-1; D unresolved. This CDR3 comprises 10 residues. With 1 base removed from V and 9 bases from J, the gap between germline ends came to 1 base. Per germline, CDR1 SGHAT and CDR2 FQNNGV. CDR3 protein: CASSLGEQFF. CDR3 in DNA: TGTGCCAGCAGCTTAGGTGAGCAGTTCTTC.